One TCR beta chain is described in this entry. The data belong to a study of blood T cell repertoires in COVID-19. Study at large: Acute and convalescent COVID-19 specimens originated in the United States, Italy and Spain.

TCRdb's copy holds only in-frame clones and misses some; the assay was immunoSEQ multiplex PCR. This sample has about 210,000 clones, with 89% found just once. CDR3 size: 13 residues. Germline CDR1 is LNHDA and CDR2 is SQIVND (reference sequence). The V and J ends lost 4 bases and 1 base respectively, with 7 bases between them. The V call is TRBV19, the J call TRBJ1-1; D ambiguous. This clonotype was obtained from a woman aged 40-49 years with acute or convalescent COVID-19. Sequences were obtained from peripheral blood. The CDR3 DNA sequence: TGTGCCAGTAGTACGCAGCGGAACACTGAAGCTTTCTTT. It translates to CASSTQRNTEAFF.